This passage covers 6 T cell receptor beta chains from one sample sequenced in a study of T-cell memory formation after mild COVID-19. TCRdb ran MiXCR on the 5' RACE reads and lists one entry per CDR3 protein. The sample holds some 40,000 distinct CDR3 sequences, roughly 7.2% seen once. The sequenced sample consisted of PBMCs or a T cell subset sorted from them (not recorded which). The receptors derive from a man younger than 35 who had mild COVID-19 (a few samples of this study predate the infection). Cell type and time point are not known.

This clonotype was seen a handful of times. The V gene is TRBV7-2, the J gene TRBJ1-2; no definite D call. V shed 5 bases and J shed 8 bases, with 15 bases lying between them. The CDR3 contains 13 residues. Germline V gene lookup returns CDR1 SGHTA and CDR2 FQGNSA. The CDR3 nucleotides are TGTGCCAGCAGCCCGGGTTTGGGTTACGGCTACACCTTC. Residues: CASSPGLGYGYTF.

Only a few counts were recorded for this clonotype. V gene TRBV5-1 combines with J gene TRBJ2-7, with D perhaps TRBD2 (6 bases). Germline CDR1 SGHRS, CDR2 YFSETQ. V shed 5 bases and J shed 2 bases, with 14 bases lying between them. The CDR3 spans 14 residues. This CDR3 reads CASSTRAGPYEQYF. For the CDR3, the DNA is TGCGCCAGCAGTACCCGAGCGGGCCCCTACGAGCAGTACTTC.

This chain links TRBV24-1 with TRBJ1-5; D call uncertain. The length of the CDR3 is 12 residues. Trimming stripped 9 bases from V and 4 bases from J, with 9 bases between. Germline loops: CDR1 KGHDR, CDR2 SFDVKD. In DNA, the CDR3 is TGTGCCACCCAACAGCGGAATCAGCCCCAGCATTTT. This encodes CATQQRNQPQHF.

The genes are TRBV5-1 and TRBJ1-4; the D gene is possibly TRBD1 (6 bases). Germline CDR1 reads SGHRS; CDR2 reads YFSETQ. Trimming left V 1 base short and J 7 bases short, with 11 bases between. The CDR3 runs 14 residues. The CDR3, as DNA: TGCGCCAGCAGCTTGTTCAGGGGAGGTGAAAAACTGTTTTTT. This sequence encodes CASSLFRGGEKLFF.

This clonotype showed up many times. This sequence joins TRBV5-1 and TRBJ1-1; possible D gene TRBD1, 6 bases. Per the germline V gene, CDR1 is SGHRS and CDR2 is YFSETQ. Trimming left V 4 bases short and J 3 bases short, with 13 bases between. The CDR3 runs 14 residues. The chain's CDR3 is CASSLAGGDTEAFF. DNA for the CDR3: TGCGCCAGCAGCCTAGCTGGGGGCGACACTGAAGCTTTCTTT.

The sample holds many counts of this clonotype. The CDR3 nucleotides are TGCAGTGCTCCGAGGGGGGTGACAGATACGCAGTATTTT. This codes for CSAPRGVTDTQYF. The rearrangement joins TRBV20-1 to TRBJ2-3; the D call may be TRBD1 or TRBD2 (6 bases each). Trimming pared 5 bases from V and 3 bases from J, leaving 12 bases between. CDR1 is DFQATT and CDR2 is SNEGSKA in the germline V gene (reference sequence). CDR3 size: 13 residues.